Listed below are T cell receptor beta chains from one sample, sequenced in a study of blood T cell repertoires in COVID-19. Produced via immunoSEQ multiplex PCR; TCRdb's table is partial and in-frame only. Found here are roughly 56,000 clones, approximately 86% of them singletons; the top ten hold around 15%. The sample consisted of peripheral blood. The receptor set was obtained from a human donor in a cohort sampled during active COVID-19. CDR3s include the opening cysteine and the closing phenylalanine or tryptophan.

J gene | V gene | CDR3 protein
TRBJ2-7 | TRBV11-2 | CASSGLAGAALNEQYF
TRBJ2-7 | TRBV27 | CASSRTGRYEQYF
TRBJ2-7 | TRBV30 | CAWRAPGTAAYEQYF
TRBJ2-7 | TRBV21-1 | CASSKGGQGGGSPYEQYF
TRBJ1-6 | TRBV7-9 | CASSKQVLPLHF
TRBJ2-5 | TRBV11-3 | CASSQSSRLAGRETQYF
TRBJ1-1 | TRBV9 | CASSPHFSTEAFF
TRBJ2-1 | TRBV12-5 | CASGSSTLGFGGSYQSSYNEQFF
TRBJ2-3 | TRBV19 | CASSPWFGLAGEGSTDTQYF
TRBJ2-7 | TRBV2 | CASSNRLQGTSYEQYF
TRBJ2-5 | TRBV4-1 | CASSQNPGTSQETQYF